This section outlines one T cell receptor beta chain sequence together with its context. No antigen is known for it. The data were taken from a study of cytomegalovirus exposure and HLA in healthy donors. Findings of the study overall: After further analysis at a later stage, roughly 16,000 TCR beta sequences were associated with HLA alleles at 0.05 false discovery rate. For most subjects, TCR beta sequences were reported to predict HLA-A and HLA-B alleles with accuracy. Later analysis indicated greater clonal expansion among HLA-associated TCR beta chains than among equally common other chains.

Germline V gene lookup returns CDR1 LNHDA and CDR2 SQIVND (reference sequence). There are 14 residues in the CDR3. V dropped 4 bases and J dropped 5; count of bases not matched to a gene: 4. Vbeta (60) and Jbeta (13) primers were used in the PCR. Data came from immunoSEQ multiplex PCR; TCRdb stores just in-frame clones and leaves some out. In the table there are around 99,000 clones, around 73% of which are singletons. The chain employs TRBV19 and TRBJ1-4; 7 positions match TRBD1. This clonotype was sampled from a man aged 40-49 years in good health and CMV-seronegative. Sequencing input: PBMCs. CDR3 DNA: TGTGCCAGTAGTACAGGGGGAAACAATGAAAAACTGTTTTTT. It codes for CASSTGGNNEKLFF.